Listed below are T cell receptor beta chains from one sample, sequenced in a study of CD8+ T cells in alopecia areata. The protocol was immunoSEQ multiplex PCR, while the TCRdb copy is restricted to in-frame clones and leaves out a portion. There are 150,000 to 200,000 clones in the sample; approximately 62% occur only once, and more than 1.5% lies in the top ten. The sample in question was CD4+ T cells sorted from blood, obtained at week 0. The receptors originated from a human donor with alopecia areata. CDR3s include the opening cysteine and the closing phenylalanine or tryptophan. A D gene is named only where the DNA matches it firmly. The size entry is marked missing in some rows and otherwise reads once, few, many or a size class.

CDR3aa	CDR3nt	d_gene	j_gene	abundance	v_gene	len
CSVGGTEAFF	TGCAGCGTGGGGGGAACTGAAGCTTTCTTT	-	TRBJ1-1	-	TRBV29-1	10
CATSRGDQGEYNEQFF	TGTGCCACCAGCAGAGGAGATCAGGGAGAATACAATGAGCAGTTCTTC	-	TRBJ2-1	-	TRBV15	16
CSVRTGVVYEQYF	TGCAGCGTTCGGACAGGGGTGGTCTACGAGCAGTACTTC	TRBD1	TRBJ2-7	-	TRBV29-1	13
CASGPVLGAAFF	TGTGCTAGTGGTCCCGTTCTGGGTGCAGCTTTCTTT	-	TRBJ1-1	few	TRBV12-5	12
CASSIRGQPQHF	TGTGCCAGTAGTATAAGAGGGCAGCCCCAGCATTTT	-	TRBJ1-5	-	TRBV19	12
CAIGGGNEQFF	TGTGCCATCGGGGGGGGCAATGAGCAGTTCTTC	TRBD2	TRBJ2-1	many	TRBV10-3	11
CASSESGPGPTPNEQFF	TGTGCCAGCAGTGAATCCGGACCGGGACCTACACCCAATGAGCAGTTCTTC	-	TRBJ2-1	-	TRBV25-1	17
CASTLTARVTEAFF	TGTGCCAGCACCTTAACGGCCAGGGTCACTGAAGCTTTCTTT	-	TRBJ1-1	-	TRBV13	14
CSGGQGYEQYF	TGCAGCGGGGGACAGGGCTACGAGCAGTACTTC	TRBD1	TRBJ2-7	-	TRBV29-1	11
CASRRRGPTDTQYF	TGTGCCAGCAGAAGACGGGGGCCGACAGATACGCAGTATTTT	-	TRBJ2-3	-	TRBV2	14
CATYRDRFSYNEQFF	TGTGCCACTTACAGAGACAGATTCTCCTACAATGAGCAGTTCTTC	-	TRBJ2-1	-	TRBV5-4	15
CASRLRTGYEQFF	TGTGCCAGCAGACTCAGGACAGGCTATGAGCAGTTCTTC	TRBD1	TRBJ2-1	-	TRBV2	13
CASSLSRSRAGGTHNEQFF	TGTGCCAGCAGCTTATCCAGATCCCGAGCGGGGGGGACCCACAATGAGCAGTTCTTC	TRBD2	TRBJ2-1	few	TRBV11-2	19
CASSEWGSGVSYEQYF	TGTGCCAGCAGTGAATGGGGTAGCGGGGTGAGCTACGAGCAGTACTTC	TRBD2	TRBJ2-7	-	TRBV25-1	16
CAARRADYGYTF	TGTGCCGCGCGCAGGGCGGACTATGGCTACACCTTC	-	TRBJ1-2	-	TRBV19	12
CASSLDRGTNTDTQYF	TGCGCCAGCAGCTTGGACAGAGGGACTAACACAGATACGCAGTATTTT	TRBD2	TRBJ2-3	-	TRBV5-1	16
CASSPGTSGETQYF	TGTGCCAGCAGCCCCGGGACTAGCGGTGAGACCCAGTACTTC	TRBD2	TRBJ2-5	once	TRBV5-6	14
CASSSYGGVSTDTQYF	TGTGCCAGCAGCTCCTATGGTGGGGTCTCCACAGATACGCAGTATTTT	-	TRBJ2-3	-	TRBV7-3	16
CASSSPKGSRYEQYF	TGTGCCAGCAGCTCCCCGAAGGGATCTCGCTACGAGCAGTACTTC	-	TRBJ2-7	-	TRBV5-8	15
CASSLGAASEAFF	TGTGCCAGCAGCTTAGGGGCCGCATCTGAAGCTTTCTTT	-	TRBJ1-1	-	TRBV7-3	13
CASSIVGGIYGYTF	TGTGCCAGTAGTATTGTGGGCGGAATTTATGGCTACACCTTC	-	TRBJ1-2	many	TRBV19	14
CASRSGLTTTTSSYEQYF	TGCGCCAGCAGATCGGGACTCACCACTACTACAAGCTCCTACGAGCAGTACTTC	-	TRBJ2-7	-	TRBV5-1	18
CAWSSRLGGYTF	TGTGCCTGGAGCAGTCGCCTCGGGGGCTACACCTTC	-	TRBJ1-2	-	TRBV30	12
CASSSDRFRDTQYF	TGCGCCAGCAGCTCGGACAGGTTTCGAGATACGCAGTATTTT	TRBD1	TRBJ2-3	-	TRBV5-1	14
CAWSQGLNQPQHF	TGTGCCTGGAGTCAGGGGCTCAATCAGCCCCAGCATTTT	-	TRBJ1-5	-	TRBV30	13
CASSFGQGDSPLHF	TGTGCCAGCAGCTTTGGGCAGGGGGATTCACCCCTCCACTTT	TRBD1	TRBJ1-6	-	TRBV13	14
CAWSPGVGETQYF	TGTGCCTGGAGCCCCGGGGTCGGGGAGACCCAGTACTTC	-	TRBJ2-5	few	TRBV30	13
CASSGFDRGNSPLHF	TGTGCCAGCAGTGGTTTCGACAGGGGAAATTCACCCCTCCACTTT	TRBD1	TRBJ1-6	-	TRBV2	15
CATMDYYEQYF	TGTGCCACAATGGACTATTACGAGCAGTACTTC	-	TRBJ2-7	-	TRBV19	11
CAWSVPGEDNQPQHF	TGTGCCTGGAGTGTACCCGGGGAGGACAATCAGCCCCAGCATTTT	-	TRBJ1-5	-	TRBV30	15
CASIPRQGSNYGYTF	TGTGCCAGCATTCCGAGACAGGGGTCAAACTATGGCTACACCTTC	TRBD1	TRBJ1-2	-	TRBV7-9	15
CASSLRTAGYTF	TGTGCCAGCAGCTTGCGGACGGCAGGCTACACCTTC	-	TRBJ1-2	few	TRBV5-6	12
CASSVREDGELFF	TGTGCCAGCAGTGTTCGGGAGGACGGGGAGCTGTTTTTT	TRBD2	TRBJ2-2	-	TRBV6-1	13
CASSASGTGISYGYTF	TGTGCCAGCTCAGCGTCCGGGACAGGGATAAGCTATGGCTACACCTTC	TRBD1	TRBJ1-2	-	TRBV18	16
CASRETVQETQYF	TGCGCCAGCCGCGAGACTGTCCAAGAGACCCAGTACTTC	-	TRBJ2-5	-	TRBV5-1	13
CASGLASDQPQHF	TGTGCTAGTGGTTTGGCTTCTGATCAGCCCCAGCATTTT	-	TRBJ1-5	-	TRBV12-5	13
CAWSAGQGNQPQHF	TGTGCCTGGAGTGCTGGACAGGGCAATCAGCCCCAGCATTTT	TRBD1	TRBJ1-5	-	TRBV30	14
CASSQRLIGGGIYGYTF	TGTGCCAGCAGCCAACGTCTCATCGGAGGGGGGATTTATGGCTACACCTTC	-	TRBJ1-2	-	TRBV14	17
CASSFKADTEAFF	TGCGCCAGCAGCTTCAAGGCGGACACTGAAGCTTTCTTT	-	TRBJ1-1	-	TRBV5-1	13
CASSTDRTYSGANVLTF	TGTGCCAGCAGTACAGACAGGACATACTCTGGGGCCAACGTCCTGACTTTC	-	TRBJ2-6	few	TRBV25-1	17
CASSQEEGYEQYF	TGCGCCAGCAGCCAAGAGGAGGGTTACGAGCAGTACTTC	-	TRBJ2-7	-	TRBV4-3	13
CASSEAGWLGGYTF	TGTGCCAGCAGTGAAGCGGGATGGCTGGGAGGCTACACCTTC	-	TRBJ1-2	-	TRBV25-1	14
CAWSPYSGTGTGGGSPLHF	TGTGCCTGGAGCCCGTACTCTGGTACCGGGACAGGGGGTGGGTCACCCCTCCACTTT	TRBD1	TRBJ1-6	-	TRBV30	19
CASSLAAYQETQYF	TGTGCCAGCAGCTTAGCTGCGTACCAAGAGACCCAGTACTTC	-	TRBJ2-5	-	TRBV7-9	14